The clone carrying this T cell receptor (beta chain) occurred once. A 1 in 200,000 to 1 in 1 million T cell depth was the sequencing target. TCRdb keeps only in-frame clones here, not all; method: immunoSEQ multiplex PCR. The sample records 200,000 to 250,000 clones, more than 65% being singletons. This sample is part of a study of cytotoxic CD8 clonotypes in ibrutinib-treated CLL. This CDR3 comprises 16 residues. Germline values: CDR1 KGHSH, CDR2 LQKENI. Unmatched junction bases numbered 14, after V lost 3 bases and J lost 7 bases. V usage is TRBV18 and J usage is TRBJ1-2; 7 nucleotides agree with TRBD1. This sample comprised PBMCs, obtained after 12 months of ibrutinib treatment. The TCR originated in a human donor with chronic lymphocytic leukemia. CDR3: CASSPRDDREGGGYTF. The CDR3, as DNA: TGTGCCAGCTCACCGCGGGACGACAGGGAAGGTGGTGGCTACACCTTC.